Listed here are 6 T cell receptor beta chains from one sample, sequenced in a study of blood T cell repertoires in COVID-19. Assay used: immunoSEQ multiplex PCR; TCRdb lists only in-frame clones, some missing. The sample lists about 310,000 clones, almost 90% seen once, with around 0.97% in the top ten. The sample taken for sequencing was peripheral blood. The receptors originated from a woman in her forties with COVID-19, enrolled during active disease.

The gene calls are TRBV27 and TRBJ1-6; the D is unclear. CDR3 size: 17 residues. Trimming took off 0 bases at V and 6 bases at J, with 15 bases between the two ends. Germline loops: CDR1 MNHEY, CDR2 SMNVEV (reference sequence). The CDR3 DNA reads as TGTGCCAGCAGTTTATCGATAAGCAGGATACCTAATTCACCCCTCCACTTT. Translated: CASSLSISRIPNSPLHF.

Only one count was recorded for this clone. The rearrangement joins TRBV4-3 to TRBJ2-3; D may be TRBD2 (5 bases). Trimming took 1 base from V and 4 from J, leaving 12 bases between them. The CDR3 loop spans 15 amino acids. Germline-derived CDR1 and CDR2 are LGHNA and YSLEER. The CDR3 sequence is CASSQGLASPDTQYF. For the CDR3, the DNA is TGCGCCAGCAGCCAAGGACTGGCTAGCCCAGATACGCAGTATTTT.

The chain combines TRBV27 with TRBJ1-1, with D tentatively TRBD1 (6 bases). The CDR3 sequence is 15 residues long. Germline CDR1 is MNHEY and CDR2 is SMNVEV (reference sequence). V was shortened by 6 bases and J by 3 bases, with 17 bases between the two germline ends. The CDR3 spells CASRGVGAYHTEAFF. CDR3 bases: TGTGCCAGCAGGGGAGTGGGGGCTTATCACACTGAAGCTTTCTTT.

In its sample, this clone was seen once. The chain is built from TRBV5-6 and TRBJ2-6; D might be TRBD2 (5 bases). Germline V CDR1 and CDR2: SGHDT, YYEEEE. The CDR3 runs 18 residues. Trimming removed 4 bases from V and 2 bases from J, with 19 bases in between. CDR3 region: CASSLPGQPGAGANVLTF. The CDR3 DNA sequence: TGTGCCAGCAGCCTCCCGGGCCAACCCGGGGCTGGGGCCAACGTCCTGACTTTC.

V and J are TRBV4-2 and TRBJ2-5, with TRBD1 matching 9 bases. Germline-derived CDR1 and CDR2 are LGHNA and YNFKEQ. This CDR3 is 15 amino acids long. J was trimmed by 6 bases and V by 4 bases; bases with no gene match: 9. The CDR3 region has the DNA TGTGCCAGCAGCCCCGGGACAGGGCAACTGAAGACCCAGTACTTC. This translates into CASSPGTGQLKTQYF.

The rearrangement links TRBV9 to TRBJ2-5; 8 bases fit TRBD2. The CDR3 totals 14 residues. Looked up from germline, CDR1 is SGDLS and CDR2 is YYNGEE. J gave up 3 bases and V 1 base, and 2 bases lay outside the gene matches. For the CDR3, the DNA is TGTGCCAGCAGCGTATCACTAGCGGAAGAGACCCAGTACTTC. This codes for CASSVSLAEETQYF.